These T cell receptor beta chains were read from a single sample in a study of shared clonotypes between healthy human individuals. The assay was immunoSEQ multiplex PCR, and TCRdb's table has in-frame clones only and misses some. The sample shows about 680,000 clones, 90% to 95% of them seen only once. Specimen: naive CD8+ T cells sorted from blood. These receptors originate from a man aged 25 to 40 in good health. Both conserved end residues are part of each CDR3. D genes are given only for firm matches. Size is omitted from some rows. Given values are once, few, many or a class for expanded clones.

TRBV7-3	-	TRBJ2-7	TRBD1	CASSPTGTESSYEQYF	TGTGCCAGCAGCCCTACCGGGACAGAGAGTTCCTACGAGCAGTACTTC
TRBV27	-	TRBJ1-4	-	CASSSSYRVVGEKLFF	TGTGCCAGCAGTTCCTCCTACAGGGTGGTTGGCGAAAAACTGTTTTTT
TRBV29-1	-	TRBJ2-3	TRBD1	CSVVPQGASDTQYF	TGCAGCGTTGTACCACAGGGGGCCTCAGATACGCAGTATTTT
TRBV28	-	TRBJ1-5	-	CASTPLGGVWQPQHF	TGTGCCAGCACCCCCCTTGGGGGTGTATGGCAGCCCCAGCATTTT
TRBV5-5	-	TRBJ2-7	-	CASSLSPSYEQYF	TGTGCCAGCAGCTTGTCTCCGTCCTACGAGCAGTACTTC
TRBV9	-	TRBJ2-1	-	CASSVERLGDNEQFF	TGTGCCAGCAGCGTTGAACGACTAGGGGACAATGAGCAGTTCTTC
TRBV9	-	TRBJ1-5	-	CASSVWDHNQPQHF	TGTGCCAGCAGCGTATGGGACCACAATCAGCCCCAGCATTTT
TRBV14	-	TRBJ2-7	-	CASSPHPLERF	TGTGCCAGCAGCCCTCATCCTTTGGAGAGGTTC
TRBV30	-	TRBJ2-1	TRBD1	CAWDQGQGVNEQFF	TGTGCCTGGGACCAGGGACAGGGAGTCAATGAGCAGTTCTTC
TRBV7-9	-	TRBJ2-7	-	CATGRLAYEQYF	TGTGCCACCGGCCGGCTAGCCTACGAGCAGTACTTC
TRBV9	once	TRBJ2-7	-	CASSAGGYEQYF	TGTGCCAGCAGCGCTGGAGGCTACGAGCAGTACTTC
TRBV4-1	-	TRBJ2-1	-	CASSQEAESSYNEQFF	TGCGCCAGCAGCCAAGAAGCGGAGAGCTCCTACAATGAGCAGTTCTTC
TRBV30	-	TRBJ2-3	-	CAWSAVGGSTDTQYF	TGTGCCTGGAGTGCGGTCGGGGGAAGCACAGATACGCAGTATTTT
TRBV5-1	once	TRBJ2-7	-	CASSLAPTGELDYEQYF	TGCGCCAGCAGCTTGGCACCGACGGGGGAACTTGACTACGAGCAGTACTTC
TRBV11-2	-	TRBJ2-1	-	CASSLRGKGSYNEQFF	TGTGCCAGCAGCTTACGCGGGAAGGGCTCCTACAATGAGCAGTTCTTC
TRBV5-6	-	TRBJ2-5	-	CASSLGGRETQYF	TGTGCCAGCAGCTTGGGCGGTCGAGAGACCCAGTACTTC
TRBV15	-	TRBJ1-5	-	CATSRDGGRGSNQPQHF	TGTGCCACCAGCAGAGATGGGGGCAGGGGATCCAATCAGCCCCAGCATTTT
TRBV19	-	TRBJ2-7	-	CASSFRAEWPYEQYF	TGTGCCAGTAGTTTCAGAGCGGAGTGGCCCTACGAGCAGTACTTC
TRBV29-1	-	TRBJ2-5	TRBD2	CSVEGWPGLAGAGDLQETQYF	TGCAGCGTTGAAGGCTGGCCGGGACTAGCGGGAGCGGGGGATCTACAAGAGACCCAGTACTTC
TRBV6-5	-	TRBJ1-1	-	CASSVLGISRTEAFF	TGTGCCAGCAGTGTTCTCGGGATTTCGAGGACTGAAGCTTTCTTT
TRBV10-3	-	TRBJ1-4	-	CAISNPSTENEKLFF	TGTGCCATCAGTAACCCCTCGACAGAAAATGAAAAACTGTTTTTT
TRBV9	-	TRBJ2-3	-	CASSEEGQYTDTQYF	TGTGCCAGCAGCGAGGAGGGGCAGTACACAGATACGCAGTATTTT
TRBV10-3	once	TRBJ2-7	TRBD1	CAISEAGITGVISYEQYF	TGTGCCATCAGTGAGGCTGGGATCACAGGGGTAATCTCCTACGAGCAGTACTTC
TRBV14	-	TRBJ2-6	-	CASSIGHVLTF	TGTGCCAGCAGCATCGGCCACGTCCTGACTTTC
TRBV15	once	TRBJ2-7	-	CATSRDLGSFSYEQYF	TGTGCCACCAGCAGAGATCTAGGCAGCTTCTCCTACGAGCAGTACTTC
TRBV6-6	-	TRBJ2-2	-	CASSYPGSGELFF	TGTGCCAGCAGTTATCCAGGGTCCGGGGAGCTGTTTTTT